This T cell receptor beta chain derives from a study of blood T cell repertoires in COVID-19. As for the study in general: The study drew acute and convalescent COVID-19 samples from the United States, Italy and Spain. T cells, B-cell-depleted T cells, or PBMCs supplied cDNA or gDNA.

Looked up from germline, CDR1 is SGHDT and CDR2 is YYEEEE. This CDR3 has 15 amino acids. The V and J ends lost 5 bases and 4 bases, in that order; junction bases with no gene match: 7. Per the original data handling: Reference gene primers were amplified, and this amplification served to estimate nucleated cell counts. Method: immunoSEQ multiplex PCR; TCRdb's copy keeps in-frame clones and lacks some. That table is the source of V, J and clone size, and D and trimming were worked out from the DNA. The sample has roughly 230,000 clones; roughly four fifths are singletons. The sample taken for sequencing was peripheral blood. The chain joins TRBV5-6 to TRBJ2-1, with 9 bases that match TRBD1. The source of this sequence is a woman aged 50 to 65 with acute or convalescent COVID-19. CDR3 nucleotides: TGTGCCAGCAGGGTGCGGGACAGGGTATACAATGAGCAGTTCTTC. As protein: CASRVRDRVYNEQFF. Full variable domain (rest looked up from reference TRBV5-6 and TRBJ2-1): DAGVTQSPTHLIKTRGQQVTLRCSPKSGHDTVSWYQQALGQGPQFIFQYYEEEERQRGNFPDRFSGHQFPNYSSELNVNALLLGDSALYLCASRVRDRVYNEQFFGPGTRLTVL.